This passage covers 24 T cell receptor beta chains from one sample sequenced in a study of T cells in pancreatic ductal adenocarcinoma. TCRdb's table, derived via immunoSEQ multiplex PCR, lists solely in-frame clones and lacks some. The repertoire holds roughly 100,000 clones, with over 90% as singletons. Selected pancreatic ductal adenocarcinoma patients had undergone surgery without neoadjuvant therapy. Input material: PBMCs. The receptors were gathered from a human donor with pancreatic ductal adenocarcinoma.

The chain joins TRBV6-6 to TRBJ2-3; the D gene is possibly TRBD2 (7 bases). Trimming cost V 5 bases and J 6 bases, with 18 bases left between them. CDR3 size: 15 residues. The V gene's germline CDR1 is MNHNY and CDR2 SVGAGI (reference sequence). Written as DNA, the CDR3 is TGTGCCAGCAGTCACAGGGAGGGTCGGAGCGATACGCAGTATTTT. This sequence encodes CASSHREGRSDTQYF.

The V call is TRBV4-3, the J call TRBJ2-2; D is possibly TRBD1 (5 bases). Germline CDR1 and CDR2: LGHNA and YSLEER. V was pared by 5 bases and J by 4 bases, with 17 bases between. The length of the CDR3 is 16 residues. The CDR3 reads CASSVRVGQGTGELFF. In DNA, the CDR3 is TGCGCCAGCAGCGTCCGCGTAGGGCAGGGCACCGGGGAGCTGTTTTTT.

V gene TRBV6-5 combines with J gene TRBJ2-7; D call uncertain. Trimming took 0 bases from V and 0 from J, leaving 9 bases between them. Germline V gene data show CDR1 as MNHEY and CDR2 as SVGAGI. The CDR3 sequence is 15 residues long. The CDR3 sequence: CASSYSAASSYEQYF. CDR3 bases: TGTGCCAGCAGTTACTCCGCAGCGAGCTCCTACGAGCAGTACTTC.

V gene TRBV25-1 combines with J gene TRBJ2-7, with D perhaps matching TRBD1 (6 bases). CDR3 size: 14 residues. V lost 4 bases and J 0 bases, leaving 10 bases between the germline ends. Germline V lookup: CDR1 MGHDK, CDR2 SYGVNS. The CDR3 protein is CASSAGQSSYEQYF. CDR3 DNA: TGTGCCAGCAGTGCCGGACAGAGCTCCTACGAGCAGTACTTC.

J is TRBJ1-5 and V is TRBV28, with D possibly TRBD1 on 5 matching bases. This CDR3 has 16 amino acids. Germline V gives CDR1 MDHEN, CDR2 SYDVKM. V dropped 2 bases and J dropped 0 bases, with 11 bases sitting between them. CDR3 residues: CASSLGAVDSNQPQHF. The DNA for the CDR3 is TGTGCCAGCAGTTTAGGGGCGGTAGATAGCAATCAGCCCCAGCATTTT.

The chain joins TRBV9 to TRBJ1-5; TRBD1 might be the D (6 bases). The CDR3 is 15 amino acids. V dropped 4 bases and J dropped 1 base, with 12 bases sitting between them. CDR1 and CDR2 (germline): SGDLS, YYNGEE. CDR3 bases: TGTGCCAGCAGCCTACAGGGCGCAAGCAATCAGCCCCAGCATTTT. Translation: CASSLQGASNQPQHF.

This clone was seen only once. V is TRBV2 and J is TRBJ2-5, with D tentatively TRBD1 (6 bases). V lost 6 bases to trimming and J lost 1 base, with 9 bases between them. This CDR3 spans 13 amino acids. Germline V CDR1 and CDR2: SNHLY, FYNNEI. The CDR3 DNA is TGTGCCAGCAGCAGGGGTTCCCAAGAGACCCAGTACTTC. Protein sequence: CASSRGSQETQYF.

The rearrangement joins TRBV2 to TRBJ2-7, with 8 bases lining up with TRBD1. Trimming removed 5 bases from V and 3 bases from J; junction bases left unmatched: 6. The CDR3 is 14 residues long. Germline-derived CDR1 and CDR2 are SNHLY and FYNNEI. The CDR3 region is CASSPDRGRYEQYF. The DNA of the CDR3 is TGTGCCAGCAGTCCTGACAGGGGCCGCTACGAGCAGTACTTC.

This clone was observed once. The chain couples TRBV18 to TRBJ1-1; D remains unclear. CDR1 and CDR2 (germline): KGHSH, LQKENI. The CDR3 loop spans 13 amino acids. Trimming left V 1 base short and J 8 bases short, with 11 bases between. The CDR3 protein is CASSPLKGGEAFF. The CDR3 coding sequence is TGTGCCAGCTCACCACTGAAGGGAGGAGAAGCTTTCTTT.

The chain carries TRBV19 and TRBJ1-1; possibly TRBD1 for D (6 bases). V was trimmed by 5 bases and J by 8 bases, leaving 24 bases between them. Germline CDR1 reads LNHDA; CDR2 reads SQIVND (reference sequence). This CDR3 has 16 residues. CDR3 region: CASSPRHGGGAAEAFF. The DNA of the CDR3 is TGTGCCAGTAGTCCCCGCCATGGGGGGGGCGCGGCAGAAGCTTTCTTT.

The chain joins TRBV6-4 to TRBJ2-5, with 7 bases lining up with TRBD1. Germline assignment: CDR1 MRHNA and CDR2 SNTAGT. This CDR3 has 13 amino acids. The V segment lost 8 bases and the J segment 5 bases; nucleotides outside the gene matches: 8. The CDR3 region has the DNA TGTGCCAGCGCAACAGGGGTGGGGGAGACCCAGTACTTC. Its translation: CASATGVGETQYF.

The CDR3 loop reads CASSPNSVNYGYTF. In DNA, the CDR3 is TGTGCCAGCAGCCCGAATTCAGTTAACTATGGCTACACCTTC. V is TRBV4-2 and J is TRBJ1-2, with D unclear. CDR1 and CDR2 (germline): LGHNA, YNFKEQ. The CDR3 is 14 residues long. V was clipped by 4 bases and J by 1 base, with 10 bases between them.

The V gene is TRBV7-9, the J gene TRBJ2-6; no firm D call. This CDR3 has 13 amino acids. Trimming cost V 7 bases and J 1 base, with 5 bases left between them. Germline CDR1 SEHNR, CDR2 FQNEAQ (reference sequence). The CDR3 bases are TGTGCCAGCACAGATTCTGGGGCCAACGTCCTGACTTTC. Its translation is CASTDSGANVLTF.

The chain recombines TRBV6-5 with TRBJ2-3, with D possibly matching TRBD1 (6 bases). Germline V gene data show CDR1 as MNHEY and CDR2 as SVGAGI. CDR3 length: 16 residues. V lost 2 bases, J lost 0 bases, and 12 bases lay in between. The CDR3 DNA reads TGTGCCAGCAGTTACCGGACAGTTCCTAGCACAGATACGCAGTATTTT. Its protein is CASSYRTVPSTDTQYF.

The gene calls are TRBV4-3 and TRBJ2-7; TRBD2 matches 9 bases. V shed 0 bases, J shed 6 bases, and the junction held 6 bases outside the gene matches. This CDR3 is built from 15 residues. CDR1 is LGHNA and CDR2 is YSLEER in the germline V gene. As DNA, the CDR3 is TGCGCCAGCAGCCAAGAGATAGCGGGAGTAGGCGAGCAGTACTTC. Its translation: CASSQEIAGVGEQYF.

The V gene is TRBV28, the J gene TRBJ2-5; a possible D gene is TRBD1 (6 bases). This CDR3 has 16 amino acids. Germline CDR1 MDHEN, CDR2 SYDVKM. V gave up 4 bases and J gave up 2 bases, with 17 bases separating them. The DNA for the CDR3 is TGTGCCAGCAGTTCCTACTCTCAGGGGCAGCAAGAGACCCAGTACTTC. Its protein product is CASSSYSQGQQETQYF. The full variable domain, its missing parts supplied by reference TRBV28 and TRBJ2-5, is DVKVTQSSRYLVKRTGEKVFLECVQDMDHENMFWYRQDPGLGLRLIYFSYDVKMKEKGDIPEGYSVSREKKERFSLILESASTNQTSMYLCASSSYSQGQQETQYFGPGTRLLVL.

This clone was counted a single time. This rearrangement joins TRBV6-5 to TRBJ2-3, with 9 positions matching TRBD1. This CDR3 is built from 15 residues. From germline, CDR1 is MNHEY and CDR2 SVGAGI. The trim removed 6 bases at V and 4 bases at J, leaving 8 bases unmatched. The DNA for the CDR3 is TGTGCCAGCAGGGCCACAGGGGGCGCGGCAGATACGCAGTATTTT. Protein sequence: CASRATGGAADTQYF.

The rearrangement joins TRBV9 to TRBJ1-2, with TRBD1 identical over 10 bases. Germline lookup yields CDR1 SGDLS and CDR2 YYNGEE. The CDR3 contains 15 residues. Trimming removed 3 bases from V and 4 bases from J; junction bases left unmatched: 6. The CDR3: CASSGQTGGSYGYTF. CDR3 bases: TGTGCCAGCAGCGGCCAGACAGGGGGCAGCTATGGCTACACCTTC.

J is TRBJ1-2 and V is TRBV7-2; D may be TRBD1 (6 bases). V was cut by 3 bases and J by 7 bases, with 9 bases left in between. CDR3 length: 12 residues. Germline V gene sequence: CDR1 SGHTA, CDR2 FQGNSA. For the CDR3, the DNA is TGTGCCAGCAGCTTGGACAGATCTGGCTACACCTTC. Encoded protein: CASSLDRSGYTF.

The chain employs TRBV7-2 and TRBJ1-2; D call uncertain. The germline gives CDR1 SGHTA, CDR2 FQGNSA. The CDR3 runs to 16 residues. The V end was cut by 6 bases, the J end by 2 bases, with 19 bases between. CDR3 sequence reads: CASRSASGSSNYGYTF. CDR3 sequence (DNA): TGTGCCAGCAGGAGTGCGTCTGGGAGTTCGAACTATGGCTACACCTTC.

The V call is TRBV7-2, the J call TRBJ2-3, with 7 bases matching TRBD1. CDR3 size: 15 residues. The J segment lost 4 bases and the V segment lost 3 bases, leaving 7 bases of the junction unmatched. Germline V CDR1 and CDR2: SGHTA, FQGNSA. CDR3 DNA: TGTGCCAGCAGCTTCCGCTCCCAGGGGGCAGATACGCAGTATTTT. Amino acid sequence: CASSFRSQGADTQYF. The full variable domain, with the rest looked up from reference TRBV7-2 and TRBJ2-3, is GAGVSQSPSNKVTEKGKDVELRCDPISGHTALYWYRQSLGQGLEFLIYFQGNSAPDKSGLPSDRFSAERTGGSVSTLTIQRTQQEDSAVYLCASSFRSQGADTQYFGPGTRLTVL.

This sequence joins TRBV7-9 and TRBJ2-5; 8 bases are a match to TRBD2. The CDR3 is 17 amino acids. Trimming took 1 base from V and 2 from J; bases not matched to a gene: 9. The germline gives CDR1 SEHNR, CDR2 FQNEAQ (reference sequence). CDR3 nucleotides: TGTGCCAGCAGCTTAGGTCTGATTAGCGGGGAACAAGAGACCCAGTACTTC. It translates to CASSLGLISGEQETQYF. The full variable domain, with the rest looked up from reference TRBV7-9 and TRBJ2-5, is DTGVSQNPRHKITKRGQNVTFRCDPISEHNRLYWYRQTLGQGPEFLTYFQNEAQLEKSRLLSDRFSAERPKGSFSTLEIQRTEQGDSAMYLCASSLGLISGEQETQYFGPGTRLLVL.

J is TRBJ2-3 and V is TRBV18, with TRBD2 matching over 8 bases. Germline CDR1 and CDR2: KGHSH and LQKENI. The CDR3 length is 18 residues. Trimming took 6 bases from V and 0 from J; bases not matched to a gene: 14. The CDR3 nucleotides read TGTGCCAGCTCCGCCCAGCCTAGCGGGTTGACTAGCACAGATACGCAGTATTTT. This gives the protein CASSAQPSGLTSTDTQYF.

This chain connects TRBV19 to TRBJ1-2; 7 nucleotides align to TRBD1. The CDR3 sequence is 13 residues long. Trimming removed 4 bases from V and 8 bases from J; junction bases left unmatched: 7. CDR1 LNHDA and CDR2 SQIVND come from the germline V gene (reference sequence). The CDR3 here is CASSTFTGDGYTF. The CDR3 bases are TGTGCCAGTAGTACGTTCACAGGGGACGGCTACACCTTC. The full variable domain, rest sourced from reference TRBV19 and TRBJ1-2, is DGGITQSPKYLFRKEGQNVTLSCEQNLNHDAMYWYRQDPGQGLRLIYYSQIVNDFQKGDIAEGYSVSREKKESFPLTVTSAQKNPTAFYLCASSTFTGDGYTFGSGTRLTVV.